This T cell receptor beta chain stems from a study of cytomegalovirus exposure and HLA in healthy donors. Study conclusions and caveats: Associated with HLA alleles at 0.05 false discovery rate in a later analysis were over 15,000 TCR beta sequences. It emerged from a later analysis that several of the most significant clusters appeared to be linked to common viral pathogens.

It was with 60 Vbeta and 13 Jbeta primers that the PCR ran. Sequenced by immunoSEQ multiplex PCR; TCRdb stores in-frame clones only, minus some. The table shows 150,000 to 200,000 clones, with about 85% occurring only once. About this clone itself: Its specificity is not known.

The TCR comes from a man in his thirties or forties in good health and CMV-seropositive. Sequenced material: PBMCs.

CDR3 DNA: TGTGCCAGCATCCCCGCGTCCTATGGCTACACCTTC. Amino acid sequence: CASIPASYGYTF. The chain recombines TRBV7-2 with TRBJ1-2; D uncertain. This CDR3 region has 12 residues. CDR1 and CDR2 from the germline V gene are SGHTA and FQGNSA. Trimming removed 7 bases at V and 4 bases at J, with 10 bases between.